These 5 T cell receptor beta chains were sequenced from one sample in a study of shared clonotypes between healthy human individuals. Clones were read by immunoSEQ multiplex PCR, and TCRdb kept only the in-frame ones, dropping some. The sample lists over a million clones, 95% to 99% occurring once. Sequences were obtained from naive CD4+ T cells sorted from blood. Subset noted: CD45RA+ positively selected. The receptors come from a man aged 25 to 40 in good health.

Notes on this clone: Other nucleotide sequences in the sample specify the same CDR3. The chain links TRBV6-1 to TRBJ2-7; unclear D gene. Between the trimmed V and J ends, which lost 4 bases and 3 bases, there was a span of 1 base. Germline V CDR1 and CDR2: MNHNS, SASEGT. This CDR3 has 10 residues. The CDR3 DNA sequence: TGTGCCAGCAGTGGCTACGAGCAGTACTTC. Encoded protein: CASSGYEQYF.

The chain combines TRBV19 with TRBJ2-1; a possible D gene is TRBD2 (6 bases). CDR3 size: 14 residues. Trimming stripped 9 bases from V and 9 bases from J, with 21 bases between. Germline loops: CDR1 LNHDA, CDR2 SQIVND (reference sequence). CDR3 amino acids: CASRGTSDGVEQFF. The CDR3 region has the DNA TGTGCCAGCCGAGGGACTTCGGATGGGGTTGAGCAGTTCTTC.

The chain uses TRBV11-3 and TRBJ2-3; D may be TRBD2 (5 bases). CDR1 and CDR2 from the germline V gene are SGHNT and YENEEA. Deletions cut 5 bases from V and 6 bases from J, with 18 bases between. The CDR3 has 15 residues. The CDR3 DNA is TGTGCCAGCAGCCTCGACTCGGGGATGGTGGATACGCAGTATTTT. As protein: CASSLDSGMVDTQYF.

The genes are TRBV7-7 and TRBJ2-2; 11 positions agree with TRBD1. V lost 6 bases, J lost 5 bases, and 5 bases stayed unmatched. The germline gives CDR1 SSHAT, CDR2 FNYEAQ (reference sequence). The CDR3 is made up of 15 amino acids. Here the CDR3 reads CASRPGQGGTGELFF. The CDR3 DNA follows: TGTGCCAGCAGACCGGGACAGGGGGGTACCGGGGAGCTGTTTTTT.

J is TRBJ2-3 and V is TRBV10-1; maybe TRBD2 (6 bases). Germline values: CDR1 WNHNN, CDR2 SYGVQD (reference sequence). The V end lost 5 bases, the J end lost 3 bases, and 12 bases lay between the germline ends. CDR3 length: 14 amino acids. The CDR3, as DNA: TGCGCCAGCAGTAAGGAGGGATGGACAGATACGCAGTATTTT. Amino acids: CASSKEGWTDTQYF.